A selection of T cell receptor beta chains follows, all from one sample in a study. TCRdb fed the reads into MiXCR, producing one record per CDR3 protein. This table holds some 6,000 distinct CDR3 sequences, roughly 10% found once. Material for sequencing was CD4+ T cells from synovial fluid. The receptor source for this set is a human donor with rheumatoid arthritis. Each CDR3 is given with its conserved first and last residue. Each record gives: V gene, J gene, D gene, clone size, CDR3 protein, CDR3 DNA. D genes are given only for firm matches. A clone size is listed for some rows: how often the clone was seen (once, few, many), or a class if it is expanded.

v_call: TRBV4-1; j_call: TRBJ1-6; d_call: -; clone_size: medium-sized; cdr3_aa: CASSQGQPESYNSPLHF; cdr3_nt: TGCGCCAGCAGCCAAGGACAGCCTGAGTCCTATAATTCACCCCTCCACTTT
v_call: TRBV20-1; j_call: TRBJ2-1; d_call: TRBD2; clone_size: medium-sized; cdr3_aa: CSARDLTSGKNEQFF; cdr3_nt: TGCAGTGCTAGAGATTTGACTAGCGGGAAGAATGAGCAGTTCTTC
v_call: TRBV5-1; j_call: TRBJ1-2; d_call: -; clone_size: many; cdr3_aa: CASSLLGVYGYTF; cdr3_nt: TGCGCCAGCAGCTTGTTGGGTGTCTATGGCTACACCTTC
v_call: TRBV4-1; j_call: TRBJ2-3; d_call: -; clone_size: medium-sized; cdr3_aa: CASSQEGAPTDTQYF; cdr3_nt: TGCGCCAGCAGCCAAGAAGGGGCACCGACAGATACGCAGTATTTT
v_call: TRBV7-2; j_call: TRBJ2-7; d_call: -; clone_size: medium-sized; cdr3_aa: CASSLEGSAILREQYF; cdr3_nt: TGTGCCAGCAGCTTAGAGGGTTCCGCGATATTGAGAGAGCAGTACTTC
v_call: TRBV12-3/TRBV12-4; j_call: TRBJ1-2; d_call: -; clone_size: medium-sized; cdr3_aa: CASSSGQPYGYTF; cdr3_nt: TGTGCCAGCAGCTCCGGACAGCCTTATGGCTACACCTTC
v_call: TRBV7-2; j_call: TRBJ2-2; d_call: TRBD2; clone_size: -; cdr3_aa: CASSLPPLAGVTGELFF; cdr3_nt: TGTGCCAGCAGCTTACCCCCGCTAGCGGGAGTTACCGGGGAGCTGTTTTTT
v_call: TRBV5-4; j_call: TRBJ2-1; d_call: -; clone_size: medium-sized; cdr3_aa: CASSLDGATTNNEQFF; cdr3_nt: TGTGCCAGCAGCTTGGATGGAGCGACCACTAACAATGAGCAGTTCTTC
v_call: TRBV15; j_call: TRBJ2-2; d_call: -; clone_size: many; cdr3_aa: CATSSRTLTGELFF; cdr3_nt: TGTGCCACCAGCTCACGGACCCTTACCGGGGAGCTGTTTTTT
v_call: TRBV18; j_call: TRBJ2-6; d_call: -; clone_size: medium-sized; cdr3_aa: CASSPSELSGANVLTF; cdr3_nt: TGTGCCAGCTCACCGTCCGAGTTGTCGGGGGCCAACGTCCTGACTTTC
v_call: TRBV10-3; j_call: TRBJ2-7; d_call: -; clone_size: many; cdr3_aa: CATSGGDFYEQYF; cdr3_nt: TGTGCCACCTCCGGCGGGGATTTTTACGAGCAGTACTTC
v_call: TRBV11-3; j_call: TRBJ2-7; d_call: TRBD2; clone_size: many; cdr3_aa: CASSPGLAATYEQYF; cdr3_nt: TGTGCCAGCAGCCCCGGACTAGCGGCGACCTACGAGCAGTACTTC
v_call: TRBV28; j_call: TRBJ2-7; d_call: -; clone_size: medium-sized; cdr3_aa: CASREQGYEQYF; cdr3_nt: TGTGCCAGCAGAGAACAGGGTTACGAGCAGTACTTC
v_call: TRBV18; j_call: TRBJ2-3; d_call: -; clone_size: medium-sized; cdr3_aa: CASSPGSQADTQYF; cdr3_nt: TGTGCCAGCTCACCAGGTTCTCAGGCAGATACGCAGTATTTT
v_call: TRBV5-1; j_call: TRBJ2-7; d_call: TRBD1; clone_size: many; cdr3_aa: CASRPAGTGVYEQYF; cdr3_nt: TGCGCCAGCAGACCGGCCGGGACAGGAGTCTACGAGCAGTACTTC
v_call: TRBV6-6; j_call: TRBJ2-7; d_call: -; clone_size: medium-sized; cdr3_aa: CASSTGQNSYEQYF; cdr3_nt: TGTGCCAGTTCGACAGGCCAGAACTCCTACGAGCAGTACTTC